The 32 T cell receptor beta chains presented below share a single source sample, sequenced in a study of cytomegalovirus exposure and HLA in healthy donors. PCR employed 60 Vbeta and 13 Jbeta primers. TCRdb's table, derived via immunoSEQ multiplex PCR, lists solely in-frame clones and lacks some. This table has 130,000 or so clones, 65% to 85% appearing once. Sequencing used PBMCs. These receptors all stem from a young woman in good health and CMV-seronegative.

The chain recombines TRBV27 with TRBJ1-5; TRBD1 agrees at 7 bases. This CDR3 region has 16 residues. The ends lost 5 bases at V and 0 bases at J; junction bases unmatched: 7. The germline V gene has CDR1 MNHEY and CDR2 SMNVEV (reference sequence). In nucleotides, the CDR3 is TGTGCCAGCAGTCCTATGACAGGGTATAGCAATCAGCCCCAGCATTTT. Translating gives CASSPMTGYSNQPQHF.

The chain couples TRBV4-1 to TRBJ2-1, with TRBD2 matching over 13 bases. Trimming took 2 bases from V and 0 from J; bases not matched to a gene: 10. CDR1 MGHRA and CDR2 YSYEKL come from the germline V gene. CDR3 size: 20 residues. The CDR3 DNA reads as TGCGCCAGCAGCCAACTCACCGGGACTAGCGGGGAAAGCTCCTACAATGAGCAGTTCTTC. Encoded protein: CASSQLTGTSGESSYNEQFF.

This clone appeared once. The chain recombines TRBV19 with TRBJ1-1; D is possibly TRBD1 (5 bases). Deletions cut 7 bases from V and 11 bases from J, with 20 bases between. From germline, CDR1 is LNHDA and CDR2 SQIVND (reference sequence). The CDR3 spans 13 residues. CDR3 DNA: TGTGCCAGTACCGGGATCGGGCCTGGGGGGGCTTTCTTT. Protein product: CASTGIGPGGAFF. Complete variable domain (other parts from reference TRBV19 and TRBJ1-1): DGGITQSPKYLFRKEGQNVTLSCEQNLNHDAMYWYRQDPGQGLRLIYYSQIVNDFQKGDIAEGYSVSREKKESFPLTVTSAQKNPTAFYLCASTGIGPGGAFFGQGTRLTVV.

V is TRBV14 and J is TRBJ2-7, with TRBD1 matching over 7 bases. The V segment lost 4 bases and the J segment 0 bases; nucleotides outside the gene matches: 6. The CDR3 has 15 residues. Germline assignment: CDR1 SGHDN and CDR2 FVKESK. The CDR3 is CASSRSGQTSYEQYF. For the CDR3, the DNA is TGTGCCAGCAGCCGCTCGGGACAGACCTCCTACGAGCAGTACTTC.

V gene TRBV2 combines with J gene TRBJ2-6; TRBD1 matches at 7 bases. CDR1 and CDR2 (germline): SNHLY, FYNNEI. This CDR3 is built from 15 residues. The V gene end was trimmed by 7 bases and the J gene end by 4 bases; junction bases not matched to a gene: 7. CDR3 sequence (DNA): TGTGCCAGCATAGACAGGGCAAGGGGGGCCAACGTCCTGACTTTC. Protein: CASIDRARGANVLTF. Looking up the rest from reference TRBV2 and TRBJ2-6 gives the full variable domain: EPEVTQTPSHQVTQMGQEVILRCVPISNHLYFYWYRQILGQKVEFLVSFYNNEISEKSEIFDDQFSVERPDGSNFTLKIRSTKLEDSAMYFCASIDRARGANVLTFGAGSRLTVL.

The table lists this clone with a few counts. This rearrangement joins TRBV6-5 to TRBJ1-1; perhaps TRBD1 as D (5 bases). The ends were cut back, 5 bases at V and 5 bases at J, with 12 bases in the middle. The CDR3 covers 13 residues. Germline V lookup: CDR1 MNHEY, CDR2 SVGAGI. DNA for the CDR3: TGTGCCAGCAGTAATGACAGATGGACTGAAGCTTTCTTT. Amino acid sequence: CASSNDRWTEAFF.

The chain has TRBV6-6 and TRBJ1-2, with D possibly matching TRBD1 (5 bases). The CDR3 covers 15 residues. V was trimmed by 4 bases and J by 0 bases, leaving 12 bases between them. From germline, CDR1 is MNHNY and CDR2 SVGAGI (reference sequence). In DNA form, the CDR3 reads TGTGCCAGCAGTTTACAGTTGGACACTAACTATGGCTACACCTTC. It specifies CASSLQLDTNYGYTF.

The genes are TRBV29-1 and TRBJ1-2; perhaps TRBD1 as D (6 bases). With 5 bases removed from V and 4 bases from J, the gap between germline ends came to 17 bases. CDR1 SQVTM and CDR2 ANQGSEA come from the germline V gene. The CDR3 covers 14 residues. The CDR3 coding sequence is TGCAGCGTTTCTAGGGTGCAGGGGACCTATGGCTACACCTTC. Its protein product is CSVSRVQGTYGYTF.

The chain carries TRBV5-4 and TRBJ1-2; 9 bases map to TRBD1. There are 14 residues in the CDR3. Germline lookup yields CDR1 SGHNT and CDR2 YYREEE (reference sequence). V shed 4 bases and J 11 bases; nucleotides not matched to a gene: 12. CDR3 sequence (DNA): TGTGCCAGCAGCCCCTCCGGGACAGGGACGACTTACACCTTC. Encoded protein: CASSPSGTGTTYTF.

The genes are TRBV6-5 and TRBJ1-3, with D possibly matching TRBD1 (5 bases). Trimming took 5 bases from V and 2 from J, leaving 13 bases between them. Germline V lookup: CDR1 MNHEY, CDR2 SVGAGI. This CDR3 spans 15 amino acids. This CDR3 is CASSPESGTGNTIYF. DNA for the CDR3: TGTGCCAGCAGTCCCGAATCAGGGACTGGAAACACCATATATTTT.

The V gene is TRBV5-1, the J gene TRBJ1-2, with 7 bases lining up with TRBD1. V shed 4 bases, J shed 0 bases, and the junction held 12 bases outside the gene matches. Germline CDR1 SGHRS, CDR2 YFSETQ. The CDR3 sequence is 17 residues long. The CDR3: CASSPRQGRGSNYGYTF. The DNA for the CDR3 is TGCGCCAGCAGCCCTCGACAGGGTCGGGGGTCTAACTATGGCTACACCTTC.

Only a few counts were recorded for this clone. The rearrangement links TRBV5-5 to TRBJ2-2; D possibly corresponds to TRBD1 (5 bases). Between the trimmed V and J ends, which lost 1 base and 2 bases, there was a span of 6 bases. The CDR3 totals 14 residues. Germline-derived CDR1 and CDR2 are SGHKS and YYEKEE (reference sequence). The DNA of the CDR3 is TGTGCCAGCAGCTTGCAGGGAAACACCGGGGAGCTGTTTTTT. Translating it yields CASSLQGNTGELFF.

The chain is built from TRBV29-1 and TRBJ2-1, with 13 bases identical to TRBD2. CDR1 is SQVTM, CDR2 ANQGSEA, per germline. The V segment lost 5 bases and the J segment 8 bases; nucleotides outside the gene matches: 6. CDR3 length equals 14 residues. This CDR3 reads CSVRTSGSGYEQFF. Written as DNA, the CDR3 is TGCAGCGTTAGGACTAGCGGGAGTGGGTATGAGCAGTTCTTC.

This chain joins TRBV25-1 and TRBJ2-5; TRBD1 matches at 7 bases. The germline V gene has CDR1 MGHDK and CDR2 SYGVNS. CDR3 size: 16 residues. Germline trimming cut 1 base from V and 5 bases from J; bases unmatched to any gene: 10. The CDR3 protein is CASSEFSRGGRETQYF. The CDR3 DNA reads TGTGCCAGCAGTGAATTTTCCCGAGGGGGCCGGGAGACCCAGTACTTC. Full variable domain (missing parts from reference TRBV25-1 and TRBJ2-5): EADIYQTPRYLVIGTGKKITLECSQTMGHDKMYWYQQDPGMELHLIHYSYGVNSTEKGDLSSESTVSRIRTEHFPLTLESARPSHTSQYLCASSEFSRGGRETQYFGPGTRLLVL.

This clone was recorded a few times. Here the CDR3 reads CATSSGSTEAFF. The CDR3 nucleotides are TGTGCCACCTCATCGGGAAGCACTGAAGCTTTCTTT. J is TRBJ1-1 and V is TRBV10-3; D unclear. Trimming took off 10 bases at V and 4 bases at J, with 13 bases between the two ends. CDR3 length equals 12 residues. Germline CDR1 ENHRY, CDR2 SYGVKD.

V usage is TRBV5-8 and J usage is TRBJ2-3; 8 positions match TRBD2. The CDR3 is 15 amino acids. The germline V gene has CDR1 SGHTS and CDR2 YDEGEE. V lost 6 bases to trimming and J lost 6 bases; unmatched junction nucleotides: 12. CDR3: CASTAGGSTTDTQYF. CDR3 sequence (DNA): TGTGCCAGCACCGCGGGAGGTTCTACGACGGATACGCAGTATTTT. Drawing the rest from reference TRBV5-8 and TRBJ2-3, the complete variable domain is EAGVTQSPTHLIKTRGQQATLRCSPISGHTSVYWYQQALGLGLQFLLWYDEGEERNRGNFPPRFSGRQFPNYSSELNVNALELEDSALYLCASTAGGSTTDTQYFGPGTRLTVL.

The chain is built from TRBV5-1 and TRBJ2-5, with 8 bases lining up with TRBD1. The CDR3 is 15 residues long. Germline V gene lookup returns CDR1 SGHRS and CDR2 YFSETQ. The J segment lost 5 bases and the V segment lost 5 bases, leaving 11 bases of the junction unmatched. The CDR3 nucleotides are TGCGCCAGCAGATATTCAGGGGGCGCGGGGGAGACCCAGTACTTC. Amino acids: CASRYSGGAGETQYF.

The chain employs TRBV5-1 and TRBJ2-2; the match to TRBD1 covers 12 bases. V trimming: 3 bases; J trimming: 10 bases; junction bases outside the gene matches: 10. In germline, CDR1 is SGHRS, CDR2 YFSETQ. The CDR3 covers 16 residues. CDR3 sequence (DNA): TGCGCCAGCAGCTACCCCGGGACAGGGGGCGGAAAGGAGCTGTTTTTT. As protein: CASSYPGTGGGKELFF.

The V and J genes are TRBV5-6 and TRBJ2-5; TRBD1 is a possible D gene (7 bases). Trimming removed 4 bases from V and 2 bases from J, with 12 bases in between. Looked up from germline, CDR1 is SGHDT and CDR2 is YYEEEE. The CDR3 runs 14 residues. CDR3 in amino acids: CASSAGQRQETQYF. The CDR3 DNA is TGTGCCAGCAGCGCGGGACAGCGACAAGAGACCCAGTACTTC.

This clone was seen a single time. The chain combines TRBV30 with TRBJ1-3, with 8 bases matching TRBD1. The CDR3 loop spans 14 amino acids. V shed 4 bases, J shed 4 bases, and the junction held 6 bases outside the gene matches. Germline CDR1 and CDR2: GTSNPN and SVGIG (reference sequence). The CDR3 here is CAWIQGGKGNTIYF. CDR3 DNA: TGTGCCTGGATACAGGGGGGGAAAGGAAACACCATATATTTT.

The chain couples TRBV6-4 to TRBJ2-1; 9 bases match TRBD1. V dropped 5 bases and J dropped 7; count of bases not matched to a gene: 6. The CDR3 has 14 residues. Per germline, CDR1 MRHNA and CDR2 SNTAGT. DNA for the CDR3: TGTGCCAGCAGTCCGGGACAGGGTGGGAATGAGCAGTTCTTC. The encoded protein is CASSPGQGGNEQFF.

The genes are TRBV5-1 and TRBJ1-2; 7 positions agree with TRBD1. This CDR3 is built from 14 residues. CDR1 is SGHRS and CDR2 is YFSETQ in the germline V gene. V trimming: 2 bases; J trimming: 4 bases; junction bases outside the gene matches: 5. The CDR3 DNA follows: TGCGCCAGCAGCTTAGGGGGCACCGTCTATGGCTACACCTTC. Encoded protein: CASSLGGTVYGYTF.

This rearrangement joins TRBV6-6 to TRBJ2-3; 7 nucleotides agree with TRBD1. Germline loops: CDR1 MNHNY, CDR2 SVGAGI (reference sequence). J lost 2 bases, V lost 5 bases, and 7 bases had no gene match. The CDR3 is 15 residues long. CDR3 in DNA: TGTGCCAGCAGTACGGACAGGTTACTCACAGATACGCAGTATTTT. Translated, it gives CASSTDRLLTDTQYF.

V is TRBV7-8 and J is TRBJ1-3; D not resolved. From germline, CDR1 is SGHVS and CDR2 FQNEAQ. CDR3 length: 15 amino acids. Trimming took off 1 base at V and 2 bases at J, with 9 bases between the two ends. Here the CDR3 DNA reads TGTGCCAGCAGCTTAGTTGGAGTCCCTGGAAACACCATATATTTT. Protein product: CASSLVGVPGNTIYF.

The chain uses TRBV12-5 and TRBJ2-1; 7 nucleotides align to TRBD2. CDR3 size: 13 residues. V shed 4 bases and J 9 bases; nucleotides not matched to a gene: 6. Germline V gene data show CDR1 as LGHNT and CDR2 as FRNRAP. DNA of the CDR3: TGTGCTAGTGGTTCGGCGACTAGCCTTGAGCAGTTCTTC. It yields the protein CASGSATSLEQFF.

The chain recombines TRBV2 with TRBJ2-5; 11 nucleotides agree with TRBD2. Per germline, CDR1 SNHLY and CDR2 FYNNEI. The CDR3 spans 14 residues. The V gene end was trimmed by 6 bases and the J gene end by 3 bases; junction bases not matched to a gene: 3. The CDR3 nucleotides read TGTGCCAGCAGGCGACTAGCGGGAAAAGAGACCCAGTACTTC. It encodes CASRRLAGKETQYF.

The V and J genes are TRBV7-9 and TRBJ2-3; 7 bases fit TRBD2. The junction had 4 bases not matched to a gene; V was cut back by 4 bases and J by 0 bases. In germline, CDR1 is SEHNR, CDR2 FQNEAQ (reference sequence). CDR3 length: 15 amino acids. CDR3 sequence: CASSWSSGSTDTQYF. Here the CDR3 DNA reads TGTGCCAGCAGCTGGTCTAGCGGTAGCACAGATACGCAGTATTTT. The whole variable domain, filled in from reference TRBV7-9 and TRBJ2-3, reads DTGVSQNPRHKITKRGQNVTFRCDPISEHNRLYWYRQTLGQGPEFLTYFQNEAQLEKSRLLSDRFSAERPKGSFSTLEIQRTEQGDSAMYLCASSWSSGSTDTQYFGPGTRLTVL.

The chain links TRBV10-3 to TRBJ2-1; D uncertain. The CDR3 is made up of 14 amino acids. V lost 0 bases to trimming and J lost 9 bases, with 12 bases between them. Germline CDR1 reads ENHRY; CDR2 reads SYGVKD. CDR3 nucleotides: TGTGCCATCAGTGAGTCGACAACGACAAGTGAGCAGTTCTTC. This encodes CAISESTTTSEQFF.

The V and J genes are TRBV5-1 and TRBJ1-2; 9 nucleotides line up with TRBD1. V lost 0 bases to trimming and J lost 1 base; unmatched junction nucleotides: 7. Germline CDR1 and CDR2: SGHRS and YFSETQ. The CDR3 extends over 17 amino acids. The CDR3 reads CASSLVGQGFGNYGYTF. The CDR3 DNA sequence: TGCGCCAGCAGCTTGGTGGGACAGGGATTTGGTAACTATGGCTACACCTTC.

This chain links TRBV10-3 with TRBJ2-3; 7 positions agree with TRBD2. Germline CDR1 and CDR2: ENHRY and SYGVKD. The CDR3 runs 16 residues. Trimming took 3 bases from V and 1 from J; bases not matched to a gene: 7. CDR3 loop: CAISEEGLGRTDTQYF. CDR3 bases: TGTGCCATCAGTGAAGAAGGACTAGGACGCACAGATACGCAGTATTTT.

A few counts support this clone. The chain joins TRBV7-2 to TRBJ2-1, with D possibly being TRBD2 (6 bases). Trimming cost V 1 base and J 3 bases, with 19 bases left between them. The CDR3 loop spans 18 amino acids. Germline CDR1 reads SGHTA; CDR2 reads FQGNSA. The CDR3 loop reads CASSLGASVPENYNEQFF. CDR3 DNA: TGTGCCAGCAGCTTAGGGGCTAGCGTCCCCGAGAACTACAATGAGCAGTTCTTC.

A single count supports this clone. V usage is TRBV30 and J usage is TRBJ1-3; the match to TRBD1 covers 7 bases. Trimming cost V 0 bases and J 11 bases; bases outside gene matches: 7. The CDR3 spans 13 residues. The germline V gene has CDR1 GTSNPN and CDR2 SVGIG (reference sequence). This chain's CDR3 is CAWSVGTEVPIYF. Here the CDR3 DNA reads TGTGCCTGGAGTGTAGGGACAGAGGTTCCCATATATTTT.